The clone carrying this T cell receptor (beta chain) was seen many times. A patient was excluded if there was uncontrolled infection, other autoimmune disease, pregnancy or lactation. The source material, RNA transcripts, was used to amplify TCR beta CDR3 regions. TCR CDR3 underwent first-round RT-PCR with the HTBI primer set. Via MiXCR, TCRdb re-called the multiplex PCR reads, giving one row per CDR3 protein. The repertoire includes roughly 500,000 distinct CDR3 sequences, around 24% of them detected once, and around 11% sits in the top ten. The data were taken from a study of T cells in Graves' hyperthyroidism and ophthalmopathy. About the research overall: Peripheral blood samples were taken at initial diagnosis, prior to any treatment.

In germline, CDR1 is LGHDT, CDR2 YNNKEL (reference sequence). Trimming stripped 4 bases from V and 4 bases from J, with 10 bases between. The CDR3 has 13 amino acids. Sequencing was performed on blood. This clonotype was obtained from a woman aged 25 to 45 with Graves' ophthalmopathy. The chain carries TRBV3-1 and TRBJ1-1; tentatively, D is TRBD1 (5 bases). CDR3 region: CASSPGGSTEAFF. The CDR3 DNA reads TGTGCCAGCAGCCCCGGGGGGTCCACTGAAGCTTTCTTT.